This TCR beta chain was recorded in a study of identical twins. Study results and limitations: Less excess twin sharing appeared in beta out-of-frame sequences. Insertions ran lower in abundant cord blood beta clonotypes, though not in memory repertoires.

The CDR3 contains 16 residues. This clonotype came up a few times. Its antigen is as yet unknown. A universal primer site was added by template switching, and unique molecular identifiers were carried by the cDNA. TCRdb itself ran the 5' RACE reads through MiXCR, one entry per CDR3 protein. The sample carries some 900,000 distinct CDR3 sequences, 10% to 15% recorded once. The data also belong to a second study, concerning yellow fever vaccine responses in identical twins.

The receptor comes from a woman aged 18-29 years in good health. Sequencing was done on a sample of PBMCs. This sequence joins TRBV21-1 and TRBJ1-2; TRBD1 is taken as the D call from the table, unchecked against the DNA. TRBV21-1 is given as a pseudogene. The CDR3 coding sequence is TGTGCCAGCAGCGGAAGGGACAGGTCCCCTCCCTATGGCTACACCTTC. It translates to CASSGRDRSPPYGYTF.